The rows below give T cell receptor beta chains drawn from one sample of a study of T cell changes during pregnancy in multiple sclerosis. TCRdb's table, derived via immunoSEQ multiplex PCR, lists solely in-frame clones and lacks some. The sample consists of just under 80,000 clones, over 85% of them appearing once. The sequenced sample was peripheral blood, obtained in the first trimester of pregnancy. These receptor sequences come from a female donor with multiple sclerosis, enrolled in a pregnancy study. CDR3s include the opening cysteine and the closing phenylalanine or tryptophan. Each record gives: CDR3 protein, CDR3 DNA, D gene, J gene, V gene, clone size. A D gene is named only where the DNA matches it firmly. Not every row has a clone size; where given, it reads once, few, many or a size class.

CDR3 protein: CASSPRPDRGDGYTF
CDR3 DNA: TGTGCCAGCAGCCCCCGGCCCGACAGGGGAGATGGCTACACCTTC
D gene: TRBD1
J gene: TRBJ1-2
V gene: TRBV7-2
clone size: NA

CDR3 protein: CASSLILRDRGHEKLFF
CDR3 DNA: TGCGCCAGCAGCCTAATACTACGGGACAGGGGTCATGAAAAACTGTTTTTT
D gene: TRBD1
J gene: TRBJ1-4
V gene: TRBV4-1
clone size: NA

CDR3 protein: CASSSTTGNTEAFF
CDR3 DNA: TGTGCCAGCAGCTCGACGACAGGGAACACTGAAGCTTTCTTT
D gene: NA
J gene: TRBJ1-1
V gene: TRBV13
clone size: once

CDR3 protein: CASSQDRARGEQFF
CDR3 DNA: TGTGCCAGCAGCCAGGACAGGGCTCGCGGTGAGCAGTTCTTC
D gene: TRBD1
J gene: TRBJ2-1
V gene: TRBV6-1
clone size: NA

CDR3 protein: CASSIVLDRGLGEQYF
CDR3 DNA: TGTGCCAGTAGTATAGTCCTGGACAGGGGGCTCGGCGAGCAGTACTTC
D gene: TRBD1
J gene: TRBJ2-7
V gene: TRBV19
clone size: NA

CDR3 protein: CASSEYAGGSGYTF
CDR3 DNA: TGTGCCAGCAGTGAATATGCAGGGGGAAGTGGCTACACCTTC
D gene: TRBD1
J gene: TRBJ1-2
V gene: TRBV2
clone size: NA

CDR3 protein: CASSSNSGYEQYF
CDR3 DNA: TGTGCCAGCAGCTCGAATAGCGGTTACGAGCAGTACTTC
D gene: NA
J gene: TRBJ2-7
V gene: TRBV14
clone size: NA

CDR3 protein: CASSTNEVGEAFF
CDR3 DNA: TGTGCCAGCTCTACCAACGAGGTCGGCGAAGCTTTCTTT
D gene: NA
J gene: TRBJ1-1
V gene: TRBV18
clone size: NA

CDR3 protein: CASRQGLVEKLFF
CDR3 DNA: TGTGCCAGTCGACAGGGGCTCGTTGAAAAACTGTTTTTT
D gene: TRBD1
J gene: TRBJ1-4
V gene: TRBV2
clone size: NA

CDR3 protein: CASSHDRGGNYEQYF
CDR3 DNA: TGTGCCAGCTCCCACGACAGGGGAGGGAACTACGAGCAGTACTTC
D gene: NA
J gene: TRBJ2-7
V gene: TRBV18
clone size: NA

CDR3 protein: CSVETDRRWGEAFF
CDR3 DNA: TGCAGCGTTGAAACGGACAGGCGCTGGGGGGAAGCTTTCTTT
D gene: TRBD1
J gene: TRBJ1-1
V gene: TRBV29-1
clone size: NA

CDR3 protein: CASSPGGANEKLFF
CDR3 DNA: TGTGCCAGCAGTCCAGGAGGGGCTAATGAAAAACTGTTTTTT
D gene: NA
J gene: TRBJ1-4
V gene: TRBV9
clone size: NA

CDR3 protein: CASSSRGLPTDTQYF
CDR3 DNA: TGTGCCAGTAGTTCCAGAGGACTGCCGACGGATACGCAGTATTTT
D gene: NA
J gene: TRBJ2-3
V gene: TRBV19
clone size: NA

CDR3 protein: CASSARGADYTDTQYF
CDR3 DNA: TGTGCCAGCAGCGCCCGAGGGGCGGACTACACAGATACGCAGTATTTT
D gene: NA
J gene: TRBJ2-3
V gene: TRBV9
clone size: NA

CDR3 protein: CASSETSGGNEQFF
CDR3 DNA: TGTGCCAGCAGTGAGACTAGCGGGGGAAATGAGCAGTTCTTC
D gene: TRBD2
J gene: TRBJ2-1
V gene: TRBV2
clone size: NA

CDR3 protein: CASSPTGGRGDTQYF
CDR3 DNA: TGTGCCAGCTCACCGACGGGGGGCAGGGGAGATACGCAGTATTTT
D gene: NA
J gene: TRBJ2-3
V gene: TRBV18
clone size: once

CDR3 protein: CASSQDTSGQGGRQYF
CDR3 DNA: TGCGCCAGCAGCCAAGACACTAGCGGGCAGGGGGGTAGGCAGTACTTC
D gene: TRBD2
J gene: TRBJ2-7
V gene: TRBV4-1
clone size: NA

CDR3 protein: CASSSLWTFNSPLHF
CDR3 DNA: TGTGCCAGCAGTTCTCTCTGGACATTTAATTCACCCCTCCACTTT
D gene: NA
J gene: TRBJ1-6
V gene: TRBV6-6
clone size: NA

CDR3 protein: CASSVDRGHGEQYF
CDR3 DNA: TGCGCCAGCAGTGTTGACAGGGGGCACGGCGAGCAGTACTTC
D gene: TRBD1
J gene: TRBJ2-7
V gene: TRBV10-1
clone size: NA

CDR3 protein: CASSARGSGANVLTF
CDR3 DNA: TGTGCCAGCAGCGCCAGGGGCTCTGGGGCCAACGTCCTGACTTTC
D gene: NA
J gene: TRBJ2-6
V gene: TRBV13
clone size: NA

CDR3 protein: CASSESGQGSSGELFF
CDR3 DNA: TGTGCCAGCAGTGAGTCCGGACAGGGTTCGTCCGGGGAGCTGTTTTTT
D gene: TRBD1
J gene: TRBJ2-2
V gene: TRBV6-1
clone size: NA

CDR3 protein: CASSQERATSYEQYF
CDR3 DNA: TGCGCCAGCAGCCAGGAGCGGGCAACTAGCTACGAGCAGTACTTC
D gene: NA
J gene: TRBJ2-7
V gene: TRBV5-1
clone size: few

CDR3 protein: CASSSTTVSNTQYF
CDR3 DNA: TGTGCCAGCAGCTCGACGACAGTGTCAAATACGCAGTATTTT
D gene: NA
J gene: TRBJ2-3
V gene: TRBV7-7
clone size: NA

CDR3 protein: CASSLGGGDEAFF
CDR3 DNA: TGTGCCAGCAGCTTAGGAGGGGGGGATGAAGCTTTCTTT
D gene: NA
J gene: TRBJ1-1
V gene: TRBV7-8
clone size: NA

CDR3 protein: CASSSSTGGKGNEQFF
CDR3 DNA: TGTGCCAGCAGCTCATCAACAGGGGGTAAGGGTAATGAGCAGTTCTTC
D gene: TRBD1
J gene: TRBJ2-1
V gene: TRBV7-3
clone size: NA

CDR3 protein: CASSLRLAVNEQFF
CDR3 DNA: TGTGCCAGCAGTTTAAGACTAGCGGTCAATGAGCAGTTCTTC
D gene: TRBD2
J gene: TRBJ2-1
V gene: TRBV27
clone size: NA

CDR3 protein: CASSTRTATDTQYF
CDR3 DNA: TGTGCCAGCAGTACCAGGACTGCCACAGATACGCAGTATTTT
D gene: NA
J gene: TRBJ2-3
V gene: TRBV6-5
clone size: NA

CDR3 protein: CASSPHRDTYSYEQYF
CDR3 DNA: TGTGCCAGCTCACCACACCGGGACACCTACTCCTACGAGCAGTACTTC
D gene: NA
J gene: TRBJ2-7
V gene: TRBV18
clone size: NA

CDR3 protein: CASSSKYNEQFF
CDR3 DNA: TGTGCCAGCAGCTCCAAATACAATGAGCAGTTCTTC
D gene: NA
J gene: TRBJ2-1
V gene: TRBV11-3
clone size: NA

CDR3 protein: CASATNTGLIGEKLFF
CDR3 DNA: TGTGCCAGCGCTACCAACACGGGACTAATAGGTGAAAAACTGTTTTTT
D gene: NA
J gene: TRBJ1-4
V gene: TRBV6-6
clone size: NA

CDR3 protein: CASSLDRNYGYTF
CDR3 DNA: TGTGCCAGCAGTTTAGACAGGAACTATGGCTACACCTTC
D gene: NA
J gene: TRBJ1-2
V gene: TRBV27
clone size: NA

CDR3 protein: CASSQGTSGSLDEQFF
CDR3 DNA: TGTGCCAGCAGCCAGGGGACTAGCGGGAGTTTAGATGAGCAGTTCTTC
D gene: TRBD2
J gene: TRBJ2-1
V gene: TRBV7-6
clone size: NA

CDR3 protein: CSAFGRETQYF
CDR3 DNA: TGCAGTGCCTTCGGGAGGGAGACCCAGTACTTC
D gene: TRBD2
J gene: TRBJ2-5
V gene: TRBV20-1
clone size: NA

CDR3 protein: CASSRQFSGANVLTF
CDR3 DNA: TGTGCCAGCTCACGTCAATTCTCTGGGGCCAACGTCCTGACTTTC
D gene: NA
J gene: TRBJ2-6
V gene: TRBV18
clone size: NA

CDR3 protein: CASSPGGGTEAFF
CDR3 DNA: TGTGCCAGCAGTCCAGGGGGAGGCACTGAAGCTTTCTTT
D gene: TRBD1
J gene: TRBJ1-1
V gene: TRBV5-4
clone size: NA

CDR3 protein: CASSRTGEEKLFF
CDR3 DNA: TGTGCCAGCAGCAGGACAGGGGAGGAAAAACTGTTTTTT
D gene: TRBD1
J gene: TRBJ1-4
V gene: TRBV9
clone size: once

CDR3 protein: CSVEYGQGIVVTQYF
CDR3 DNA: TGCAGCGTTGAATATGGGCAGGGGATTGTCGTGACCCAGTACTTC
D gene: NA
J gene: TRBJ2-5
V gene: TRBV29-1
clone size: NA

CDR3 protein: CASSPGLAGLRDTGELFF
CDR3 DNA: TGTGCCAGCAGCCCGGGACTAGCGGGACTAAGGGACACCGGGGAGCTGTTTTTT
D gene: TRBD2
J gene: TRBJ2-2
V gene: TRBV13
clone size: NA

CDR3 protein: CASSPHGGPLGNTIYF
CDR3 DNA: TGTGCCAGCAGCCCTCACGGGGGACCTCTTGGAAACACCATATATTTT
D gene: NA
J gene: TRBJ1-3
V gene: TRBV28
clone size: once

CDR3 protein: CASRPGQVSYEQYF
CDR3 DNA: TGTGCCAGCAGACCGGGACAGGTCTCCTACGAGCAGTACTTC
D gene: TRBD1
J gene: TRBJ2-7
V gene: TRBV27
clone size: NA

CDR3 protein: CATRARGYEQYF
CDR3 DNA: TGTGCCACTAGGGCCAGGGGTTACGAGCAGTACTTC
D gene: NA
J gene: TRBJ2-7
V gene: TRBV6-5
clone size: NA

CDR3 protein: CASSMRDFSGNTIYF
CDR3 DNA: TGTGCCAGTAGTATGAGGGACTTCTCAGGAAACACCATATATTTT
D gene: NA
J gene: TRBJ1-3
V gene: TRBV19
clone size: once

CDR3 protein: CASSSRTSGRMQQQFF
CDR3 DNA: TGTGCCAGCAGCTCCCGGACTAGCGGGAGGATGCAGCAGCAGTTCTTC
D gene: TRBD2
J gene: TRBJ2-1
V gene: TRBV5-4
clone size: NA

CDR3 protein: CAGDRTGERGYTF
CDR3 DNA: TGTGCCGGAGATCGGACAGGGGAGCGTGGCTACACCTTC
D gene: TRBD1
J gene: TRBJ1-2
V gene: TRBV7-9
clone size: NA

CDR3 protein: CARSFTGGRGDTQYF
CDR3 DNA: TGTGCCAGAAGCTTTACCGGCGGGAGAGGAGATACGCAGTATTTT
D gene: TRBD2
J gene: TRBJ2-3
V gene: TRBV5-3
clone size: NA

CDR3 protein: CASSKTSGLADDNEQFF
CDR3 DNA: TGTGCCAGTAGTAAAACCTCGGGACTAGCGGATGACAATGAGCAGTTCTTC
D gene: TRBD2
J gene: TRBJ2-1
V gene: TRBV19
clone size: NA

CDR3 protein: CASSGGQGLPGGQPQHF
CDR3 DNA: TGTGCCAGCAGCGGAGGACAGGGGCTCCCGGGAGGTCAGCCCCAGCATTTT
D gene: TRBD1
J gene: TRBJ1-5
V gene: TRBV7-2
clone size: NA

CDR3 protein: CATRGGLAGGQSEQYF
CDR3 DNA: TGTGCCACCAGAGGCGGTTTAGCGGGAGGTCAAAGCGAGCAGTACTTC
D gene: TRBD2
J gene: TRBJ2-7
V gene: TRBV10-3
clone size: NA

CDR3 protein: CATSRDSEGEQYF
CDR3 DNA: TGTGCCACCAGCAGAGATTCCGAGGGAGAGCAGTACTTC
D gene: NA
J gene: TRBJ2-7
V gene: TRBV15
clone size: NA

CDR3 protein: CAISRQGANTGELFF
CDR3 DNA: TGTGCCATCAGCCGACAGGGGGCTAACACCGGGGAGCTGTTTTTT
D gene: TRBD1
J gene: TRBJ2-2
V gene: TRBV10-3
clone size: NA

CDR3 protein: CASSLQQGVGNQPQHF
CDR3 DNA: TGTGCCAGCAGTCTACAACAGGGGGTGGGCAATCAGCCCCAGCATTTT
D gene: TRBD1
J gene: TRBJ1-5
V gene: TRBV28
clone size: NA